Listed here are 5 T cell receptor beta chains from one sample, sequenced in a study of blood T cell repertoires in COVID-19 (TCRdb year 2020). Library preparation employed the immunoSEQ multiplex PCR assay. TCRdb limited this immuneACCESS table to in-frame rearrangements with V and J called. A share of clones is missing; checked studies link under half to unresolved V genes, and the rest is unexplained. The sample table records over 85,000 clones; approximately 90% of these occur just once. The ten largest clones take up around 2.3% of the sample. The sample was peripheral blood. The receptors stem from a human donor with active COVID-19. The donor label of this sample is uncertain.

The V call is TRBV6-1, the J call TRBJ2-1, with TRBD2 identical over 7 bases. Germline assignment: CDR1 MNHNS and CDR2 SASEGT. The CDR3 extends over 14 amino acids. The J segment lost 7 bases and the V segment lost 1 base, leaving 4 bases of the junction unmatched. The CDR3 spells CASSEVTSWNEQFF. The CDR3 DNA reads TGTGCCAGCAGTGAAGTGACTAGCTGGAATGAGCAGTTCTTC.

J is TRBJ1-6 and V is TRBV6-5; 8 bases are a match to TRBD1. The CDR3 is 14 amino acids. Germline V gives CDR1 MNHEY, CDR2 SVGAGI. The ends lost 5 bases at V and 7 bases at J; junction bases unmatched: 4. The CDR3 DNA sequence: TGTGCCAGCAGTCCTTGGACAGGGAATTCACCCCTCCACTTT. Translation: CASSPWTGNSPLHF.

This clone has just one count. The CDR3 spells CASSQDRATGVTNQPQHF. The DNA of the CDR3 is TGCGCCAGCAGCCAAGACCGAGCGACAGGGGTCACCAATCAGCCCCAGCATTTT. The chain couples TRBV4-3 to TRBJ1-5; the match to TRBD1 covers 8 bases. Germline CDR1 reads LGHNA; CDR2 reads YSLEER. CDR3 size: 18 residues. The V and J ends lost 0 bases and 3 bases, in that order; junction bases with no gene match: 10.

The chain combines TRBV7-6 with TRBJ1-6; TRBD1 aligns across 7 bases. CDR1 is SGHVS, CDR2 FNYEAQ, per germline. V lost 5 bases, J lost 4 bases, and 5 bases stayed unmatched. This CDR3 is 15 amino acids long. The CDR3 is CASSPSTGYNSPLHF. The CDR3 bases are TGTGCCAGCAGCCCATCGACAGGGTATAATTCACCCCTCCACTTT. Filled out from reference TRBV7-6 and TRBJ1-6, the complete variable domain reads GAGVSQSPRYKVTKRGQDVALRCDPISGHVSLYWYRQALGQGPEFLTYFNYEAQQDKSGLPNDRFSAERPEGSISTLTIQRTEQRDSAMYRCASSPSTGYNSPLHFGNGTRLTVT.

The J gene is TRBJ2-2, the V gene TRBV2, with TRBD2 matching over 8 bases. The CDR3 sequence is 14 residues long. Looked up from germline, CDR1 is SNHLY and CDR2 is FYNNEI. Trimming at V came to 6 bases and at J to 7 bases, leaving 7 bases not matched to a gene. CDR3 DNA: TGTGCCAGCAGCCCGGGGGGGCTGAGCGGGGAGCTGTTTTTT. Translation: CASSPGGLSGELFF. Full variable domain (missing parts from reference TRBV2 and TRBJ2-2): EPEVTQTPSHQVTQMGQEVILRCVPISNHLYFYWYRQILGQKVEFLVSFYNNEISEKSEIFDDQFSVERPDGSNFTLKIRSTKLEDSAMYFCASSPGGLSGELFFGEGSRLTVL.